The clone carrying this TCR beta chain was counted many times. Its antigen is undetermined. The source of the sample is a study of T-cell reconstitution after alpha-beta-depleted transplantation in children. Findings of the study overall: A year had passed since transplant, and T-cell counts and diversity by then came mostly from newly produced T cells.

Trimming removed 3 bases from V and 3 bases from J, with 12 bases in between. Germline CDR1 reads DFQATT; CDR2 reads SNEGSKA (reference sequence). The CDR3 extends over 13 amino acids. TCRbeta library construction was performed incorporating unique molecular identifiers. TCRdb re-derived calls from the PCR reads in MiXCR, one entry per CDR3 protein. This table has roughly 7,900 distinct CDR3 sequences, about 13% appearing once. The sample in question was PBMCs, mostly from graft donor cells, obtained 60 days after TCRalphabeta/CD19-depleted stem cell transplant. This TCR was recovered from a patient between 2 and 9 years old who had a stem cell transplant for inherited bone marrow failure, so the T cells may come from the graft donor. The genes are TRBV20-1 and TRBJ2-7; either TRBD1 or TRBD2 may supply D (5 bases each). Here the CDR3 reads CSASWGFDYEQYF. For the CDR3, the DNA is TGCAGTGCTAGTTGGGGGTTCGACTACGAGCAGTACTTC.